This passage covers 29 T cell receptor beta chains from one sample sequenced in a study of blood T cells in healthy people across ages. The authors ran a second PCR of about 6 to 11 cycles using a sample-barcoded 5' primer and a J-beta primer mix. TCRdb re-called the 5' RACE reads with MiXCR, one entry per CDR3 protein. The sample yields 1.5 million or so distinct CDR3 sequences, approximately 43% seen once. Sequenced sample: blood. These receptors were collected from a woman younger than 30 in good health.

The chain uses TRBV20-1 and TRBJ2-5; either TRBD1 or TRBD2 may supply D (5 bases each). This CDR3 contains 13 residues. In germline, CDR1 is DFQATT, CDR2 SNEGSKA (reference sequence). V shed 4 bases and J shed 11 bases, with 20 bases lying between them. CDR3 coding DNA: TGCAGTGCTACGGGGACGATATACAATGAGCAGTACTTC. This sequence encodes CSATGTIYNEQYF.

Points on this clonotype: Since a much larger clone is just one base distant, this may be a read error. CDR3: CASSLQGNSYDEQFF. The DNA of the CDR3 is TGTGCCAGCAGCTTACAGGGAAACTCCTACGATGAGCAGTTCTTC. The chain is built from TRBV13 and TRBJ2-1; weak D call: TRBD1 (5 bases). Germline CDR1 PRHDT, CDR2 FYEKMQ (reference sequence). The CDR3 totals 15 residues.

The CDR3 region is CSAREYRGLRNQPQHF. The DNA of the CDR3 is TGCAGTGCTAGAGAATACAGGGGGTTGCGCAATCAGCCCCAGCATTTT. V gene TRBV20-1 combines with J gene TRBJ1-5; 8 nucleotides align to TRBD1. Germline-derived CDR1 and CDR2 are DFQATT and SNEGSKA (reference sequence). Trimming cost V 0 bases and J 2 bases; bases outside gene matches: 6. This CDR3 is 16 amino acids long.

The chain links TRBV7-9 to TRBJ1-1; no clear D gene. The germline V and J ends were trimmed by 2 bases and 1 base, with 8 bases remaining between them. The germline CDR1 and CDR2 sequences are SEHNR and FQNEAQ (reference sequence). The CDR3 totals 14 residues. CDR3 bases: TGTGCCAGCAGCTTAACCTCGGAGAACACTGAAGCTTTCTTT. The encoded protein is CASSLTSENTEAFF.

The chain combines TRBV6-5 with TRBJ1-2; weak D call: TRBD1 (5 bases). The germline V gene has CDR1 MNHEY and CDR2 SVGAGI. Between the trimmed V and J ends, which lost 6 bases and 6 bases, there was a span of 20 bases. The CDR3 runs 15 residues. The CDR3 DNA reads as TGTGCCAGCAGGAACAGGTTCAGAAGCGGGGATGGCTACACCTTC. Encoded protein: CASRNRFRSGDGYTF.

This clonotype was counted at least ten times. The V and J genes are TRBV5-1 and TRBJ2-1; TRBD2 matches 10 bases. The germline CDR1 and CDR2 sequences are SGHRS and YFSETQ. This CDR3 has 16 residues. With V trimmed by 5 bases and J by 2 bases, 7 bases remained unmatched. The CDR3: CASSPTTSGTYNEQFF. As DNA, the CDR3 is TGCGCCAGCAGTCCTACCACTAGCGGGACCTACAATGAGCAGTTCTTC.

The gene calls are TRBV11-2 and TRBJ2-1; D gene unclear. Trimming left V 0 bases short and J 7 bases short, with 10 bases between. This CDR3 has 14 residues. The germline gives CDR1 SGHAT, CDR2 FQNNGV. The CDR3 sequence is CASSLDTYTNEQFF. CDR3 in DNA: TGTGCCAGCAGCTTAGATACCTATACAAATGAGCAGTTCTTC.

In regard to this clonotype: This sequence may be a read error, since a much larger clone differs from it by one base. V gene TRBV20-1 combines with J gene TRBJ2-1, with TRBD2 matching over 11 bases. V shed 4 bases and J 13 bases; nucleotides not matched to a gene: 18. There are 16 residues in the CDR3. Germline assignment: CDR1 DFQATT and CDR2 SNEGSKA (reference sequence). This chain's CDR3 is CSANRLAGGEQETQFF. In DNA, the CDR3 is TGCAGTGCTAATCGGCTAGCGGGAGGAGAACAAGAGACCCAGTTCTTC.

This clonotype was detected only a few times. The V call is TRBV20-1, the J call TRBJ2-2; D remains ambiguous. The germline V gene has CDR1 DFQATT and CDR2 SNEGSKA (reference sequence). This CDR3 has 12 residues. The V and J ends lost 0 bases and 6 bases respectively, with 5 bases between them. The CDR3 loop reads CSARDWAGELFF. Written as DNA, the CDR3 is TGCAGTGCTAGAGATTGGGCCGGGGAGCTGTTTTTT.

This clonotype was found a few times. The chain is built from TRBV12-3 or TRBV12-4 and TRBJ1-1; D is unclear. The V and J ends lost 4 bases and 1 base respectively, with 13 bases between them. The CDR3 is made up of 15 amino acids. The CDR3 sequence: CASSYPWPENTEAFF. CDR3 DNA: TGTGCCAGCAGTTATCCCTGGCCTGAGAACACTGAAGCTTTCTTT.

The chain uses TRBV20-1 and TRBJ2-5; 10 bases are shared with TRBD2. Looked up from germline, CDR1 is DFQATT and CDR2 is SNEGSKA (reference sequence). Trimming at V came to 3 bases and at J to 3 bases, leaving 4 bases not matched to a gene. This CDR3 spans 14 amino acids. CDR3 loop: CSARGLAKEETQYF. The CDR3 DNA sequence: TGCAGTGCTAGGGGACTAGCGAAGGAAGAGACCCAGTACTTC.

J is TRBJ2-7 and V is TRBV27; D is uncertain. V was cut by 5 bases and J by 4 bases, with 15 bases left in between. Per germline, CDR1 MNHEY and CDR2 SMNVEV (reference sequence). The CDR3 spans 14 residues. The DNA of the CDR3 is TGTGCCAGCAGTCCCCTTACACCAGATTACGAGCAGTACTTC. Its translation: CASSPLTPDYEQYF.

A remark on this clonotype: The junction does not match germline at one end; this may be a read error. The chain links TRBV6-2 or TRBV6-3 to TRBJ1-2, with D maybe TRBD1 (6 bases). The CDR3 is 13 amino acids. Germline loops: CDR1 MNHEY, CDR2 SVGEGT. The chain's CDR3 is CASSNRAISGCTF. In DNA form, the CDR3 reads TGTGCCAGCAGCAACAGGGCAATATCTGGCTGCACCTTC.

This clonotype occurred a few times. This chain links TRBV10-3 with TRBJ2-5; the match to TRBD2 covers 9 bases. CDR1 and CDR2 (germline): ENHRY, SYGVKD. V shed 3 bases and J 7 bases; nucleotides not matched to a gene: 6. This CDR3 contains 14 residues. The CDR3 DNA reads TGTGCCATCAGTGAATTAGCGGGAGAGGCGACCCAGTACTTC. It codes for CAISELAGEATQYF.

The gene calls are TRBV9 and TRBJ2-3, with 12 nucleotides matching TRBD2. This CDR3 contains 15 residues. In germline, CDR1 is SGDLS, CDR2 YYNGEE. After removal of 4 bases from V and 2 bases from J, the junction contained 2 bases not matched to a gene. Here the CDR3 reads CASSWTSGATDTQYF. The CDR3 DNA reads TGTGCCAGCAGCTGGACTAGCGGGGCCACAGATACGCAGTATTTT.

The chain couples TRBV6-5 to TRBJ2-7; TRBD2 might be the D (5 bases). The DNA end is more similar to TRBJ2-5, so the J call may be wrong. Germline V gives CDR1 MNHEY, CDR2 SVGAGI. The length of the CDR3 is 15 residues. DNA of the CDR3: TGTGCCAGCAGTTACTCGATTGCCCGGAGCGGGACCCAGTACTTC. This sequence encodes CASSYSIARSGTQYF.

This clonotype has a count of ten or more. The chain is built from TRBV12-3 or TRBV12-4 and TRBJ2-1; D is undetermined. The V end lost 7 bases, the J end lost 0 bases, and 7 bases lay between the germline ends. This CDR3 has 13 residues. CDR3 DNA sequence: TGTGCCAGCATCACGAGCTCCTACAATGAGCAGTTCTTC. Translation gives CASITSSYNEQFF.

The chain carries TRBV5-6 and TRBJ2-3; possibly TRBD1 or TRBD2 for D (5 bases each). This CDR3 region has 19 residues. V lost 4 bases and J lost 5, with 29 bases in between. The germline V gene has CDR1 SGHDT and CDR2 YYEEEE. CDR3 in amino acids: CASSAFPIFGDPWEDTQYF. The DNA of the CDR3 is TGTGCCAGCAGCGCCTTCCCCATTTTCGGGGACCCCTGGGAAGATACGCAGTATTTT.

The sample holds many counts of this clonotype. The V and J genes are TRBV29-1 and TRBJ2-3; 16 bases are a match to TRBD2. The CDR3 covers 14 residues. The V and J ends lost 6 bases and 3 bases, in that order; junction bases with no gene match: 0. Germline assignment: CDR1 SQVTM and CDR2 ANQGSEA. The CDR3, as DNA: TGCAGCGTGGGACTAGCGGGAGGGACAGATACGCAGTATTTT. This sequence encodes CSVGLAGGTDTQYF.

This chain links TRBV28 with TRBJ1-4, with 8 bases that match TRBD1. The germline CDR1 and CDR2 sequences are MDHEN and SYDVKM. The CDR3 totals 16 residues. The ends lost 5 bases at V and 4 bases at J; junction bases unmatched: 9. The CDR3 DNA reads as TGTGCCAGCAGTCTCGGACAGGGAGGAGGTAATGAAAAACTGTTTTTT. Amino acids: CASSLGQGGGNEKLFF. The variable domain in full, with the rest retrieved from reference TRBV28 and TRBJ1-4, is DVKVTQSSRYLVKRTGEKVFLECVQDMDHENMFWYRQDPGLGLRLIYFSYDVKMKEKGDIPEGYSVSREKKERFSLILESASTNQTSMYLCASSLGQGGGNEKLFFGSGTQLSVL.

V gene TRBV28 combines with J gene TRBJ1-2; TRBD1 matches at 8 bases. The CDR3 totals 13 residues. Germline CDR1 and CDR2: MDHEN and SYDVKM. The junction had 5 bases not matched to a gene; V was cut back by 6 bases and J by 5 bases. The CDR3 is CASRDRVEYGYTF. The CDR3 DNA follows: TGTGCCAGCAGGGACAGGGTTGAATATGGCTACACCTTC.

In regard to this clonotype: A clone one base away is much larger, so this may be a read error. This chain joins TRBV14 and TRBJ1-1; D gene uncertain. Germline loops: CDR1 SGHDN, CDR2 FVKESK. The CDR3 consists of 13 residues. The V and J ends lost 3 bases and 1 base respectively, with 6 bases between them. CDR3 loop: CASSHDWNTEAFF. The CDR3 nucleotides read TGTGCCAGCAGCCACGACTGGAACACTGAAGCTTTCTTT. Full variable domain (missing parts from reference TRBV14 and TRBJ1-1): EAGVTQFPSHSVIEKGQTVTLRCDPISGHDNLYWYRRVMGKEIKFLLHFVKESKQDESGMPNNRFLAERTGGTYSTLKVQPAELEDSGVYFCASSHDWNTEAFFGQGTRLTVV.

The chain combines TRBV20-1 with TRBJ2-5, with D perhaps TRBD2 (5 bases). This CDR3 spans 15 amino acids. V lost 6 bases and J 11 bases, leaving 28 bases between the germline ends. In germline, CDR1 is DFQATT, CDR2 SNEGSKA (reference sequence). CDR3 amino acids: CSADMLIAPPGEQYF. CDR3 DNA: TGCAGTGCCGACATGTTAATAGCGCCGCCTGGGGAGCAGTACTTC.

Comments on this clonotype: Compared with germline, one end of the junction differs, possibly owing to a read error. The V call is TRBV12-3 or TRBV12-4, the J call TRBJ2-7, with 10 nucleotides matching TRBD2. The CDR3 sequence is 13 residues long. CDR3 DNA sequence: TGCGGTAGCGGGAGGCACTCCTCCTACGAGCAGTACTTC. This translates into CGSGRHSSYEQYF.

Turning to this clonotype: Being one base from a much bigger clone, this may be a read error. The chain is built from TRBV7-9 and TRBJ2-1, with D tentatively TRBD1 or TRBD2 (5 bases each). Germline V gene data show CDR1 as SEHNR and CDR2 as FQNEAQ (reference sequence). The CDR3 extends over 12 amino acids. The V and J ends lost 5 bases and 13 bases respectively, with 15 bases between them. CDR3 sequence (DNA): TGTGCCAGCAGCCGAGGGACGGAGACCCAGTTCTTC. Translation: CASSRGTETQFF.

The chain links TRBV5-4 to TRBJ2-7, with 7 bases that match TRBD2. CDR1 SGHNT and CDR2 YYREEE come from the germline V gene (reference sequence). The CDR3 is 14 amino acids. V was pared by 6 bases and J by 1 base, with 7 bases of the junction left unmatched. The CDR3 reads CASKTTSVSYEQYF. Here the CDR3 DNA reads TGTGCCAGCAAAACCACTAGCGTTTCCTACGAGCAGTACTTC.

This clonotype appeared a single time. The V gene is TRBV19, the J gene TRBJ2-3, with D unresolved. Deletions cut 5 bases from V and 1 base from J, with 13 bases between. Germline CDR1 is LNHDA and CDR2 is SQIVND (reference sequence). The CDR3 loop spans 15 amino acids. The CDR3 sequence: CASSRSTPGTDTQYF. The CDR3 nucleotides read TGTGCCAGTAGTCGGTCGACACCCGGCACAGATACGCAGTATTTT.

The chain uses TRBV11-2 and TRBJ2-4; D remains ambiguous. Germline lookup yields CDR1 SGHAT and CDR2 FQNNGV. With 1 base removed from V and 11 bases from J, the gap between germline ends came to 12 bases. This CDR3 contains 13 residues. The CDR3 coding sequence is TGTGCCAGCAGCTTAGGTGGATCACGAGTTCAGTACTTC. Translating gives CASSLGGSRVQYF.

The chain employs TRBV15 and TRBJ2-1, with 14 bases fitting TRBD2. With 4 bases clipped from V and 2 bases from J, the junction kept 4 bases outside the gene matches. This CDR3 has 17 residues. The germline gives CDR1 LNHNV, CDR2 YYDKDF (reference sequence). In nucleotides, the CDR3 is TGTGCCACCAGCACCTTGACTAGCGGGGGGGCCTACAATGAGCAGTTCTTC. This gives the protein CATSTLTSGGAYNEQFF. Drawing the rest from reference TRBV15 and TRBJ2-1, the complete variable domain is DAMVIQNPRYQVTQFGKPVTLSCSQTLNHNVMYWYQQKSSQAPKLLFHYYDKDFNNEADTPDNFQSRRPNTSFCFLDIRSPGLGDTAMYLCATSTLTSGGAYNEQFFGPGTRLTVL.